Following are 26 T cell receptor beta chains from one sample sequenced in a study of somatic mutations in cytotoxic T cells in rheumatoid arthritis. This table comes from immunoSEQ multiplex PCR, and its TCRdb copy is limited to in-frame clones, with some not included. The sample lists about 18,000 clones, 65% to 80% occurring once. Material for sequencing was CD8+ T cells sorted from blood. These receptor sequences come from an adult with rheumatoid arthritis.

This clone was seen more than once but under ten times. The chain links TRBV6-5 to TRBJ1-2; D is unresolved. Trimming pared 0 bases from V and 1 base from J, leaving 3 bases between. The CDR3 consists of 13 residues. Germline V gene sequence: CDR1 MNHEY, CDR2 SVGAGI. The chain's CDR3 is CASSYSGNYGYTF. CDR3 DNA: TGTGCCAGCAGTTACTCGGGTAACTATGGCTACACCTTC.

Remarks on this clone: The same CDR3 arises from other DNA sequences in this sample as well. The rearrangement links TRBV27 to TRBJ2-1; the match to TRBD2 covers 10 bases. CDR1 and CDR2 from the germline V gene are MNHEY and SMNVEV (reference sequence). V was clipped by 6 bases and J by 2 bases; unmatched bases: 1. This CDR3 region has 14 residues. DNA of the CDR3: TGTGCCAGCAGAAGCGGGGGGGCCTACAATGAGCAGTTCTTC. Protein product: CASRSGGAYNEQFF.

This chain links TRBV5-6 with TRBJ2-7; possibly TRBD2 for D (5 bases). The length of the CDR3 is 12 residues. Germline V CDR1 and CDR2: SGHDT, YYEEEE. The V end lost 1 base, the J end lost 6 bases, and 8 bases lay between the germline ends. As DNA, the CDR3 is TGTGCCAGCAGCTTGATAGCGAGCGAGCAGTACTTC. Translating gives CASSLIASEQYF.

The chain employs TRBV2 and TRBJ2-3; D remains ambiguous. Germline V gene sequence: CDR1 SNHLY, CDR2 FYNNEI. This CDR3 region has 11 residues. V lost 6 bases and J lost 4, with 5 bases in between. The CDR3 reads CASSPSDTQYF. Written as DNA, the CDR3 is TGTGCCAGCAGCCCCTCAGATACGCAGTATTTT.

The rearrangement links TRBV4-1 to TRBJ2-7; D not resolved. This CDR3 spans 16 amino acids. V was shortened by 0 bases and J by 2 bases, with 14 bases between the two germline ends. Looked up from germline, CDR1 is MGHRA and CDR2 is YSYEKL. The CDR3 nucleotides are TGCGCCAGCAGCCAAGAAGGGTCAGGAGAAACCTACGAGCAGTACTTC. Its translation: CASSQEGSGETYEQYF.

This chain connects TRBV5-1 to TRBJ2-7; TRBD1 agrees at 9 bases. Trimming cost V 0 bases and J 5 bases; bases outside gene matches: 6. Germline CDR1 SGHRS, CDR2 YFSETQ. This CDR3 has 15 residues. The chain's CDR3 is CASSLADRGSDEQYF. The CDR3 DNA reads TGCGCCAGCAGCTTGGCTGACAGGGGGAGTGACGAGCAGTACTTC.

This chain connects TRBV13 to TRBJ1-3; perhaps TRBD1 as D (5 bases). The CDR3 runs to 17 residues. Germline V lookup: CDR1 PRHDT, CDR2 FYEKMQ (reference sequence). V was cut by 2 bases and J by 3 bases, with 17 bases left in between. This CDR3 reads CASSLTVLTARGNTIYF. CDR3 in DNA: TGTGCCAGCAGCTTAACGGTGTTGACAGCACGTGGAAACACCATATATTTT.

The chain uses TRBV25-1 and TRBJ1-4; TRBD1 agrees at 8 bases. The CDR3 extends over 10 amino acids. V lost 8 bases to trimming and J lost 14 bases; unmatched junction nucleotides: 4. From germline, CDR1 is MGHDK and CDR2 SYGVNS. Written as DNA, the CDR3 is TGTGCCAGCGAAGGACAGGGCCTGTTTTTT. Amino acid sequence: CASEGQGLFF.

The V and J genes are TRBV15 and TRBJ2-2, with 10 bases identical to TRBD2. This CDR3 has 17 residues. Germline V gene lookup returns CDR1 LNHNV and CDR2 YYDKDF (reference sequence). With 0 bases clipped from V and 7 bases from J, the junction kept 8 bases outside the gene matches. CDR3 sequence (DNA): TGTGCCACCAGCAGAGATTTGAGCGGGGGGGCCATCGGGGAGCTGTTTTTT. This encodes CATSRDLSGGAIGELFF.

The rearrangement links TRBV4-1 to TRBJ2-1; D is tentatively TRBD1 or TRBD2 (5 bases each). Looked up from germline, CDR1 is MGHRA and CDR2 is YSYEKL. The CDR3 has 18 residues. The V end was cut by 7 bases, the J end by 5 bases, with 27 bases between. CDR3 nucleotide sequence: TGCGCCAGCACCCGTGGGGGTGCCGGGACGGTGGATGACAATGAGCAGTTCTTC. Translated, it gives CASTRGGAGTVDDNEQFF.

In nucleotides, the CDR3 is TGTGCCAGCAGTTCCTCTCGGGGGAATGAGCAGTTCTTC. This gives the protein CASSSSRGNEQFF. This sequence joins TRBV7-9 and TRBJ2-1; possible D gene TRBD2, 6 bases. Trimming left V 6 bases short and J 7 bases short, with 13 bases between. Germline-derived CDR1 and CDR2 are SEHNR and FQNEAQ (reference sequence). This CDR3 is 13 amino acids long. Looking up the rest from reference TRBV7-9 and TRBJ2-1 gives the full variable domain: DTGVSQNPRHKITKRGQNVTFRCDPISEHNRLYWYRQTLGQGPEFLTYFQNEAQLEKSRLLSDRFSAERPKGSFSTLEIQRTEQGDSAMYLCASSSSRGNEQFFGPGTRLTVL.

This clone was seen only once. The V call is TRBV6-6, the J call TRBJ2-4; a weak D match, TRBD1 (6 bases). The V end was cut by 0 bases, the J end by 0 bases, with 9 bases between. In germline, CDR1 is MNHNY, CDR2 SVGAGI (reference sequence). The CDR3 extends over 16 amino acids. The CDR3 sequence is CASSYSDRLAKNIQYF. For the CDR3, the DNA is TGTGCCAGCAGTTACTCGGACAGACTAGCCAAAAACATTCAGTACTTC.

The V call is TRBV11-2, the J call TRBJ2-1; the D gene is possibly TRBD1 (5 bases). Germline V CDR1 and CDR2: SGHAT, FQNNGV. The CDR3 is 14 amino acids. The V end was cut by 1 base, the J end by 9 bases, with 13 bases between. The CDR3 sequence is CASSLGMGRIEQFF. In DNA form, the CDR3 reads TGTGCCAGCAGCTTAGGTATGGGGCGGATTGAGCAGTTCTTC. Complete variable domain (other parts from reference TRBV11-2 and TRBJ2-1): EAGVAQSPRYKIIEKRQSVAFWCNPISGHATLYWYQQILGQGPKLLIQFQNNGVVDDSQLPKDRFSAERLKGVDSTLKIQPAKLEDSAVYLCASSLGMGRIEQFFGPGTRLTVL.

The rearrangement links TRBV30 to TRBJ2-3; D gene unclear. The CDR3 consists of 10 residues. The V gene's germline CDR1 is GTSNPN and CDR2 SVGIG (reference sequence). V gave up 2 bases and J gave up 6 bases, with 3 bases separating them. CDR3 DNA: TGTGCCTGGAGTTTGGATACGCAGTATTTT. This gives the protein CAWSLDTQYF.

V gene TRBV19 combines with J gene TRBJ2-1, with D perhaps TRBD2 (6 bases). Germline V gene sequence: CDR1 LNHDA, CDR2 SQIVND (reference sequence). This CDR3 contains 14 residues. V was cut by 10 bases and J by 2 bases, with 15 bases left in between. The CDR3 loop is CATHPTGAYNEQFF. CDR3 DNA: TGTGCCACTCACCCCACGGGAGCCTACAATGAGCAGTTCTTC.

The chain employs TRBV5-4 and TRBJ2-7; D ambiguous. This CDR3 comprises 11 residues. Germline values: CDR1 SGHNT, CDR2 YYREEE (reference sequence). With 1 base removed from V and 7 bases from J, the gap between germline ends came to 6 bases. The CDR3 nucleotides read TGTGCCAGCAGCTTGAGTCAGGAGCAGTACTTC. The encoded protein is CASSLSQEQYF.

This clone was recorded a few times. This rearrangement joins TRBV28 to TRBJ1-1; 8 nucleotides agree with TRBD1. V was pared by 7 bases and J by 4 bases, with 11 bases of the junction left unmatched. The CDR3 runs 15 residues. Germline V gene lookup returns CDR1 MDHEN and CDR2 SYDVKM. The CDR3 DNA is TGTGCCAGCACCCCCGCCTGGACAGGGAGCACTGAAGCTTTCTTT. This encodes CASTPAWTGSTEAFF.

The genes are TRBV6-5 and TRBJ2-5, with D perhaps matching TRBD2 (6 bases). V was trimmed by 4 bases and J by 3 bases, leaving 15 bases between them. There are 15 residues in the CDR3. Germline CDR1 is MNHEY and CDR2 is SVGAGI. The DNA for the CDR3 is TGTGCCAGCAGTTCGGGTGGCGGGGTGGAAGAGACCCAGTACTTC. Encoded protein: CASSSGGGVEETQYF.

V is TRBV7-8 and J is TRBJ2-1, with D unresolved. Trimming took 5 bases from V and 0 from J, leaving 11 bases between them. In germline, CDR1 is SGHVS, CDR2 FQNEAQ. The CDR3 runs 15 residues. CDR3 sequence reads: CASSPPTDSYNEQFF. The DNA for the CDR3 is TGTGCCAGCAGCCCCCCCACTGACTCCTACAATGAGCAGTTCTTC.

This chain uses TRBV27 with TRBJ2-1, with D unclear. In germline, CDR1 is MNHEY, CDR2 SMNVEV (reference sequence). The CDR3 loop spans 13 amino acids. Between the trimmed V and J ends, which lost 2 bases and 4 bases, there was a span of 6 bases. CDR3 region: CASSLGQYNEQFF. DNA for the CDR3: TGTGCCAGCAGTTTAGGCCAATACAATGAGCAGTTCTTC.

This chain uses TRBV7-2 with TRBJ2-7; TRBD2 matches at 12 bases. Germline V lookup: CDR1 SGHTA, CDR2 FQGNSA. V trimming: 4 bases; J trimming: 3 bases; junction bases outside the gene matches: 7. There are 16 residues in the CDR3. The CDR3 here is CASSWGLAGLYYEQYF. DNA of the CDR3: TGTGCCAGCAGCTGGGGACTAGCGGGTTTATACTACGAGCAGTACTTC.

V is TRBV30 and J is TRBJ1-4; D is possibly TRBD1 (5 bases). Germline V CDR1 and CDR2: GTSNPN, SVGIG (reference sequence). The CDR3 has 11 residues. The CDR3 is CVEQVNEKLFF. In DNA, the CDR3 is TGTGTCGAACAGGTTAATGAAAAACTGTTTTTT.

The gene calls are TRBV11-1 and TRBJ2-1, with 10 bases aligning to TRBD2. The CDR3 consists of 16 residues. The germline V gene encodes CDR1 SGHAT and CDR2 FQDESV (reference sequence). Trimming cost V 2 bases and J 2 bases; bases outside gene matches: 3. CDR3 coding DNA: TGTGCCAGCAGCTTAATAAGCGGGGGGGCCTACAATGAGCAGTTCTTC. This encodes CASSLISGGAYNEQFF.

The V gene is TRBV10-2, the J gene TRBJ2-1; D may correspond to TRBD1 or TRBD2 (6 bases each). The CDR3 extends over 13 amino acids. V lost 4 bases and J lost 9, with 13 bases in between. Per the germline V gene, CDR1 is WSHSY and CDR2 is SAAADI. The CDR3 bases are TGCGCCAGCAGTGGGGCCAGGGGAGGTGAGCAGTTCTTC. Translating gives CASSGARGGEQFF.

V gene TRBV7-9 combines with J gene TRBJ2-7, with a possible D match to TRBD1 (7 bases). V gave up 5 bases and J gave up 3 bases, with 14 bases separating them. This CDR3 comprises 14 residues. Germline CDR1 and CDR2: SEHNR and FQNEAQ (reference sequence). DNA of the CDR3: TGTGCCAGCAGCCCCCCAGGGGGGAGCTACGAGCAGTACTTC. It specifies CASSPPGGSYEQYF.

The V call is TRBV28, the J call TRBJ2-3; D call uncertain. V lost 1 base and J 2 bases, leaving 7 bases between the germline ends. This CDR3 region has 14 residues. CDR1 is MDHEN and CDR2 is SYDVKM in the germline V gene. The CDR3 is CASSLLIDTDTQYF. The CDR3 region has the DNA TGTGCCAGCAGTTTATTGATCGACACAGATACGCAGTATTTT.